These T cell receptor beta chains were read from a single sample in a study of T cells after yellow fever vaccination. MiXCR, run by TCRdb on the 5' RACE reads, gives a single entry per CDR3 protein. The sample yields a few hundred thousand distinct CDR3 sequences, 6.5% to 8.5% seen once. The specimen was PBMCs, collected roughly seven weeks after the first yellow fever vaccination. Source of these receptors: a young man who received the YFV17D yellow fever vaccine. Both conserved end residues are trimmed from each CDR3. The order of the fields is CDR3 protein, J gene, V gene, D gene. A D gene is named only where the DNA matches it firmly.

cdr3_aa: SASRAGMNTEAF; j_call: TRBJ1-1; v_call: TRBV20-1; d_call: -
cdr3_aa: ASSQGPPGYQPQH; j_call: TRBJ1-5; v_call: TRBV3-1; d_call: -
cdr3_aa: ATSRAGMNTGELF; j_call: TRBJ2-2; v_call: TRBV15; d_call: -
cdr3_aa: ARSFGPGNNEQF; j_call: TRBJ2-1; v_call: TRBV11-2; d_call: -
cdr3_aa: ASSLAIALYNEQF; j_call: TRBJ2-1; v_call: TRBV5-1; d_call: -
cdr3_aa: ASSFMAGSNTGELF; j_call: TRBJ2-2; v_call: TRBV7-2; d_call: -
cdr3_aa: ASRRDGLRPQH; j_call: TRBJ1-5; v_call: TRBV12-3/TRBV12-4; d_call: -
cdr3_aa: ASSPWRVNTEAF; j_call: TRBJ1-1; v_call: TRBV7-2; d_call: -
cdr3_aa: SAAPGLATDTQY; j_call: TRBJ2-3; v_call: TRBV20-1; d_call: TRBD2
cdr3_aa: ASSLGPGNSYNEQF; j_call: TRBJ2-1; v_call: TRBV5-1; d_call: -
cdr3_aa: ASSPQRLGQETQY; j_call: TRBJ2-5; v_call: TRBV7-9; d_call: -
cdr3_aa: ASSQDRGRTDSPLH; j_call: TRBJ1-6; v_call: TRBV4-3; d_call: -
cdr3_aa: ASSYGQGPYNEQF; j_call: TRBJ2-1; v_call: TRBV6-5; d_call: -
cdr3_aa: ASSFQIAGGRAGELF; j_call: TRBJ2-2; v_call: TRBV12-3/TRBV12-4; d_call: TRBD2
cdr3_aa: ASSWAGTHEQY; j_call: TRBJ2-7; v_call: TRBV11-2; d_call: -
cdr3_aa: ASSPTGMGGYGYT; j_call: TRBJ1-2; v_call: TRBV12-3/TRBV12-4; d_call: -
cdr3_aa: ASSLTESTDTQY; j_call: TRBJ2-3; v_call: TRBV12-3/TRBV12-4; d_call: -
cdr3_aa: ASSLRPPDTQY; j_call: TRBJ2-3; v_call: TRBV2; d_call: -
cdr3_aa: ASSLGTGQREETQY; j_call: TRBJ2-5; v_call: TRBV5-1; d_call: -
cdr3_aa: ASSRAGSGNEKLF; j_call: TRBJ1-4; v_call: TRBV4-3; d_call: -
cdr3_aa: ASSRTGTDDGYI; j_call: TRBJ1-2; v_call: TRBV5-1; d_call: TRBD1
cdr3_aa: ASSWTRDSANTGELF; j_call: TRBJ2-2; v_call: TRBV5-1; d_call: TRBD1
cdr3_aa: ASSLAADRRDYEQY; j_call: TRBJ2-7; v_call: TRBV5-4; d_call: TRBD1
cdr3_aa: ASSLQLDTDTQY; j_call: TRBJ2-3; v_call: TRBV5-6; d_call: -
cdr3_aa: ASSFGQGGRAQY; j_call: TRBJ2-5; v_call: TRBV7-7; d_call: TRBD1
cdr3_aa: SASRASEQF; j_call: TRBJ2-1; v_call: TRBV20-1; d_call: -
cdr3_aa: ASSVAEPKVFPLH; j_call: TRBJ1-6; v_call: TRBV5-1; d_call: -
cdr3_aa: ASSYMSGGFLDTQY; j_call: TRBJ2-3; v_call: TRBV6-5; d_call: TRBD2
cdr3_aa: ASSSLQGALFEQY; j_call: TRBJ2-7; v_call: TRBV7-6; d_call: TRBD1
cdr3_aa: AISGGANADTQY; j_call: TRBJ2-3; v_call: TRBV10-3; d_call: TRBD2
cdr3_aa: ASTRADRNTEAF; j_call: TRBJ1-1; v_call: TRBV6-2/TRBV6-3; d_call: -
cdr3_aa: SVDSPGIYGYT; j_call: TRBJ1-2; v_call: TRBV29-1; d_call: -
cdr3_aa: ASSLALGTGANVLT; j_call: TRBJ2-6; v_call: TRBV7-2; d_call: -
cdr3_aa: ASSPRTAMNTEAF; j_call: TRBJ1-1; v_call: TRBV12-3/TRBV12-4; d_call: -
cdr3_aa: ASRAGANEKLF; j_call: TRBJ1-4; v_call: TRBV5-1; d_call: -
cdr3_aa: ASSKENSGSGYGYT; j_call: TRBJ1-2; v_call: TRBV21-1; d_call: -
cdr3_aa: ATSRGANSPLH; j_call: TRBJ1-6; v_call: TRBV15; d_call: -
cdr3_aa: SARTDSERTYEQY; j_call: TRBJ2-7; v_call: TRBV20-1; d_call: -
cdr3_aa: ASRPRLAGGGTDTQY; j_call: TRBJ2-3; v_call: TRBV6-1; d_call: TRBD2
cdr3_aa: ASSAWTGGPYNSPLH; j_call: TRBJ1-6; v_call: TRBV25-1; d_call: TRBD1
cdr3_aa: ASSLESGQAPLH; j_call: TRBJ1-6; v_call: TRBV5-1; d_call: TRBD1